The TCR beta chain described here comes from a study of human T cells and chemical hapten exposure. In the study overall: Patch tests put 0.01% DPC on the upper back, and the results were checked at 6 days.

Germline V gives CDR1 SGHAT, CDR2 FQNNGV. V lost 3 bases to trimming and J lost 0 bases, with 2 bases between them. This CDR3 contains 12 residues. During construction of the library, unique molecular identifiers were attached to individual cDNA molecules for quantitative, reproducible TCR counting. TCRdb itself ran the RACE reads through MiXCR, one entry per CDR3 protein. The sample consists of about 82,000 distinct CDR3 sequences, about 6.6% of them appearing once. Time point specified: patch test 2, 6 weeks after DPC sensitization. Treatment meaning: therapeutic diphenylcyclopropenone sensitization with weekly scalp DPC.

This TCR derives from a woman in her 30s with alopecia areata. Some clones in this sample may be carry-over from other donors' samples. V is TRBV11-2 and J is TRBJ1-1; D remains unclear. The sequencing used whole blood, collected in connection with sensitization to the hapten diphenylcyclopropenone (DPC). The CDR3 DNA reads TGTGCCAGCAGCTTCCTGAACACTGAAGCTTTCTTT. This sequence encodes CASSFLNTEAFF.